This record concerns one T cell receptor (beta chain) sequence. The sample originates from a study of blood T cell repertoires in COVID-19. Study-wide background: Spain, Italy and the United States supplied samples that represented acute and convalescent COVID-19. T cells, B-cell-depleted T cells, or PBMCs provided the cDNA or gDNA that served as material.

Measured with immunoSEQ multiplex PCR; TCRdb has only the in-frame clones, and not every one. The sample lists 40,000 or so clones; 70% to 90% were seen once. The CDR3 is 13 residues long. The junction had 7 bases not matched to a gene; V was cut back by 7 bases and J by 6 bases. Looked up from germline, CDR1 is SNHLY and CDR2 is FYNNEI. The rearrangement uses TRBV2 and TRBJ1-2, with TRBD1 matching over 8 bases. The clonotype comes from a human donor in a cohort sampled during active COVID-19. The material sequenced was peripheral blood. The CDR3 loop reads CASTRTGTDGYTF. The CDR3, as DNA: TGTGCCAGCACTCGGACAGGGACGGATGGCTACACCTTC. Supplemented by reference TRBV2 and TRBJ1-2, the full variable domain reads EPEVTQTPSHQVTQMGQEVILRCVPISNHLYFYWYRQILGQKVEFLVSFYNNEISEKSEIFDDQFSVERPDGSNFTLKIRSTKLEDSAMYFCASTRTGTDGYTFGSGTRLTVV.